This T cell receptor beta chain came from a study of cytomegalovirus exposure and HLA in healthy donors (dated by TCRdb to about 2017). General notes on the study: An earlier analysis of around 600 of the donors reported approximately 290 Gb of sequence data and around 110 million unique TCR beta sequences from some 180 million T cells. The aim of the study was to test whether cataloging public T cell receptors could identify signatures of past pathogen exposure. Rather than using new phenotypic data, the later analysis identified candidate immune exposures from TCR beta sequences and from how often those sequences occurred across donors. High-throughput TCR immunosequencing, statistical association of individual TCRs with disease status, and machine learning were combined to predict cytomegalovirus infection status. The number of typed donors differed by locus: about 629-630 for A, B, C, DRB1 and DQB1; approximately 520 for DQA1; roughly 600 for DPA1; and 400 to 480 for DPB1. Because of strong linkage in the cohort, roughly five DR-DQ haplotypes were treated as single units for association and clustering. An earlier analysis of 500 to 750 of the donors applied high-throughput TCR beta sequencing to assess whether each TCR beta V gene segment acted as functional or pseudogenic. HLA typing included class I and class II loci at four-digit resolution. Among the roughly 370 genotyped donors, 75% to 90% belonged to the genetic ancestry cluster associated with self-reported Caucasian donors. Donor age, sex, ethnicity and CMV serostatus were compiled alongside the repertoire data. Every repertoire in the discovery cohort had been generated on one and the same sequencing platform. To study patterns of TCR occurrence, a later analysis re-analyzed previously published TCR beta repertoires from just over 650 donors and added high-resolution HLA genotyping. Along with the approximately 700-subject first cohort, a separate validation cohort of about 110 different subjects was used. In a later genetic analysis, genome-wide SNP genotypes for about three fifths of the roughly 670 donors were used, and that subset was treated as a discovery cohort. Roughly 320 gigabases of sequencing data and around 90 million unique TCR sequences made up an early release that covered about 640 HLA-typed donors. The study profiled the T cell repertoires of hundreds of subjects by immunosequencing and related them to cytomegalovirus serostatus. Across 300 to 400 genotyped donors of the cohort, an average of approximately 200,000 unique TCR beta nucleotide sequences per donor were sequenced, and about a sixth of those sequences were non-productive.

The cohort was made up of approximately 670 healthy bone marrow donors. At the time of sampling, all cohort members were nominally healthy, though unrecorded immune exposures were likely present. The donor tested CMV seropositive and was one of the 289 seropositive cohort members. Every donor gave a peripheral blood sample, and the peripheral blood mononuclear cells from that sample were used for TCR beta sequencing. The Qiagen DNeasy Blood Extraction Kit was used to extract genomic DNA from the blood cell samples. With regard to this clone: The antigen this receptor binds is unknown. Base-call qualities are not available, and no considerably larger clone is one nucleotide away.

Relative to germline, V is missing 7 bases and J is missing 5 bases, with 6 bases of the junction outside any gene match. The CDR3 runs 14 amino acids, cysteine and phenylalanine included. Only CDR3 DNA remains: 42 bases, in frame from the first base. CDR1 SGHAT and CDR2 FQNNGV were looked up in the germline V gene. The method was the immunoSEQ multiplex PCR assay. A mixture of 60 forward primers for TCR Vbeta segments and 13 reverse primers for TCR Jbeta segments was used in the multiplex PCR. A multiplex PCR assay on genomic DNA amplified the CDR3 region of rearranged TCR beta genes. The amplified TCR beta libraries were sequenced on the Illumina HiSeq System as 87-base-pair reads. The paper's data handling went like this. A later analysis counted tens of millions of unique TCR beta chains across the 650 to 700 repertoires, and around 9.9 million of these chains were shared by at least two donors. Raw reads were error-corrected and collapsed into unique sequences by a nearest-neighbor algorithm in which closely related sequences were merged to remove PCR and sequencing errors. Alignment of CDR3 sequences to IMGT reference sequences was used to assign V, D and J gene segments. For a sequence to be retained, a match of at least six nucleotides to both a V gene segment and a J gene segment was required. Rearrangements were called productive when the CDR3 lacked stop codons and stayed in frame with V and J; all others were non-productive. Following IMGT convention, CDR3 was defined as the stretch from the second conserved V-encoded cysteine up to the conserved J-encoded phenylalanine. The earlier analysis of about 590 of the donors excluded sequences that lacked an unambiguous match to a single V gene segment. In an earlier analysis of 500 to 750 of the donors, V segments were called functional above 56.7% productive rearrangements and were called segregating when the between-donor standard deviation exceeded 5%. A statistical classification framework was developed to diagnose cytomegalovirus status using the catalog of TCR beta chain sequences. In a later analysis, V and J genes were assigned by comparing TCR nucleotide sequences against IMGT/GENE-DB human TR gene sequences. Using the TCRdist pipeline, a later analysis assigned CDR3 sequences along with most-parsimonious VDJ recombination scenarios. In a later analysis, each TCR beta chain was defined by its CDR3 amino acid sequence together with its V-gene family, and reads without a unique V-gene family were excluded. As a way to deal with suspected cross-contamination and a sequencing artifact, a later analysis dropped hundreds of nucleotide sequences that were highly shared and had low generation probability. For each public chain, a later analysis derived a clonal expansion index from normalized ranks of inferred template counts within each repertoire. A later analysis computed generation probabilities with a VDJ recombination model fitted to out-of-frame rearrangements, and checked the results against IGoR. Hypergeometric tests were used in a later analysis to score TCR-TCR, TCR-HLA and TCR-CMV co-occurrence, with a repertoire-size bias correction applied to the TCR pairs. False discovery rates were estimated in a later analysis by permuting HLA or CMV assignments 20 times. A later analysis grouped co-occurring TCRs with DBSCAN, adding TCRdist sequence similarity when clustering within HLA-allele-positive subsets. Repertoires with fewer than 30,000 or more than 120,000 public chains were left out of co-occurrence clustering, as were about 5 repertoires with anomalous nucleotide sharing. In its TCRdb copy, this immuneACCESS table keeps in-frame sequences only and misses some clones. Where compared with another copy, unresolved V genes explain less than half of these, and the others have no known cause. Clone size and the V and J calls come from that table; the DNA yielded D and trimming. The sample table records 170,000 or so clones; about 78% of these occur just once. In total, the top ten clones hold less than 15% of the sample.

Broad study findings and their caveats: Assigning TCR associations to individual alleles was difficult when HLA alleles, especially DR and DQ, strongly co-occurred. Most TCR sequences were seen in very few donors, while some public TCRs were found in many individuals. Correlated functional status among segregating V segments might be attributable to linkage disequilibrium, but an unknown experimental factor could not be ruled out. An earlier analysis of roughly 570 of the donors showed that most TCR beta V segments appeared in productive rearrangements either about 87% or about 30% of the time, which broadly matched IMGT annotations. The classifier was reported to diagnose cytomegalovirus status with high specificity and sensitivity in both the original cohort and the validation cohort. In a later analysis, some 18,000 TCR beta sequences were associated with specific HLA alleles at a false discovery rate of 0.05. Some IMGT-functional V segments, including TRBV6-2 and TRBV6-3, could not be distinguished by the 87-base-pair reads and were therefore excluded. CMV serostatus was the only immune exposure information available for the cohort. A further reported finding was that TCR beta sequences accurately predicted the HLA-A and HLA-B alleles for most subjects in the first cohort. According to the authors, the approach could potentially be generalized to other disease states and immunological phenotypes. The earlier analysis of some 560 of the donors excluded roughly 16 rarely observed V segments, including chromosome 9 orphons, because counts were too low. V-gene and J-gene trimming of TCR beta chains was associated with a missense DCLRE1C variant in a later genetic analysis, and the association was replicated in an independent cohort. A later analysis found that HLA-associated TCR beta chains were more clonally expanded and had lower generation probabilities than equally common non-associated chains. Several of the top co-occurrence clusters appeared to be linked to parvovirus B19, influenza, CMV and Epstein-Barr virus, according to a later analysis. A cluster of highly shared sequence variants was judged likely to represent a technical artifact of the sequencing pipeline. Only TCR beta chains were sequenced in this cohort, and the absence of alpha or paired-chain data limited detectable features. In a later genetic analysis, fewer N-insertions in productive TCRs were reported among donors in an Asian-associated ancestry cluster than the roughly 710-donor mean. In a later analysis, the rate of TCR association differed among HLA loci, with DRB1 alleles having the most associated TCRs and HLA-C alleles having the fewest. A few of the identified cytomegalovirus-associated TCR beta chains were confirmed in vitro to be specific for cytomegalovirus antigens. In the study, about 150 TCR beta chains were listed as associated with cytomegalovirus. Presence/absence analyses assumed roughly uniform sequencing depth across donors, an assumption that may not hold. Because some donors lacked HLA typing at each locus, the association tests relied only on the typed subset. According to a later analysis, most CMV-associated TCR beta chains appeared to be HLA-restricted, and the HLA associations seemed to be driven largely by CMV exposure.

Sequencing input: PBMCs. This chain is built from TRBV11-2 and TRBJ2-1; TRBD2 matches 9 bases in the middle. The sequence was collected from a woman aged 50 to 60 in good health and CMV-seropositive. The nucleotide sequence reads TGTGCCAGCACGAGCGGGGGGCCCAACAATGAGCAGTTCTTC. Translated, it gives CASTSGGPNNEQFF.